These 10 T cell receptor beta chains were all obtained from the same sample, sequenced in a study of T cells in Graves' hyperthyroidism and ophthalmopathy. Amplification of TCR beta CDR3 regions used RNA as the template. The primer set for the first-round RT-PCR of the TCR CDR3 was HTBI. MiXCR was run by TCRdb on the multiplex PCR reads, yielding one entry per CDR3 protein. The table shows hundreds of thousands of distinct CDR3 sequences, with about 14% occurring only once. The material sequenced was blood. All receptors come from a woman in her fifties or sixties with Graves' ophthalmopathy.

This chain joins TRBV5-6 and TRBJ1-5; D possibly corresponds to TRBD1 (6 bases). Germline V lookup: CDR1 SGHDT, CDR2 YYEEEE. There are 14 residues in the CDR3. Trimming left V 1 base short and J 7 bases short, with 12 bases between. The CDR3 protein is CASSLLGRGQPQHF. The CDR3, as DNA: TGTGCCAGCAGCTTGTTGGGCAGGGGACAGCCCCAGCATTTT.

In this sample, this clonotype turned up many times. V is TRBV3-1 and J is TRBJ1-5, with D perhaps matching TRBD1 (6 bases). The CDR3 has 15 amino acids. Germline V gives CDR1 LGHDT, CDR2 YNNKEL (reference sequence). V was pared by 1 base and J by 2 bases, with 9 bases between. CDR3 loop: CASSQGGAGNQPQHF. Here the CDR3 DNA reads TGTGCCAGCAGCCAAGGGGGGGCTGGCAATCAGCCCCAGCATTTT.

The table lists this clonotype with many counts. The chain couples TRBV12-3 or TRBV12-4 to TRBJ2-1; 7 nucleotides align to TRBD1. Trimming at V came to 5 bases and at J to 4 bases, leaving 14 bases not matched to a gene. The CDR3 length is 17 residues. The CDR3 here is CASSTYGRDSFYNEQFF. The CDR3, as DNA: TGTGCCAGCAGTACTTATGGCCGGGACAGTTTTTACAATGAGCAGTTCTTC.

The sample holds a few counts of this clonotype. This sequence joins TRBV28 and TRBJ2-7; TRBD1 agrees at 12 bases. J lost 5 bases, V lost 3 bases, and 5 bases had no gene match. The CDR3 spans 15 residues. In germline, CDR1 is MDHEN, CDR2 SYDVKM. This chain's CDR3 is CASSFSGQGAHEQYF. CDR3 DNA: TGTGCCAGCAGTTTTTCGGGACAGGGGGCTCACGAGCAGTACTTC.

This clonotype was counted many times. The rearrangement joins TRBV28 to TRBJ2-1; TRBD1 might be the D (5 bases). The V end lost 5 bases, the J end lost 4 bases, and 12 bases lay between the germline ends. The CDR3 totals 14 residues. The germline V gene encodes CDR1 MDHEN and CDR2 SYDVKM. CDR3 sequence: CASSITPGYNEQFF. The DNA for the CDR3 is TGTGCCAGCAGTATTACCCCAGGGTACAATGAGCAGTTCTTC.

The V call is TRBV5-1, the J call TRBJ2-3; D ambiguous. This CDR3 is built from 11 residues. The germline gives CDR1 SGHRS, CDR2 YFSETQ. Trimming shortened V by 2 bases and J by 6 bases, and 4 bases separated the two germline ends. CDR3 bases: TGCGCCAGCAGCTTTTTTGATACGCAGTATTTT. Translating it yields CASSFFDTQYF.

The sample holds many counts of this clonotype. This chain uses TRBV28 with TRBJ1-1; TRBD1 might be the D (6 bases). Germline assignment: CDR1 MDHEN and CDR2 SYDVKM. Trimming stripped 10 bases from V and 3 bases from J, with 21 bases between. The CDR3 covers 15 residues. CDR3 protein: CATVWGAGSHTEAFF. The CDR3, as DNA: TGTGCCACCGTTTGGGGGGCAGGGAGCCACACTGAAGCTTTCTTT.

This clonotype was seen only a few times. The CDR3 DNA is TGCAGCGCCCCTAGGGGGCCTGGCACTGAAGCTTTCTTT. Protein: CSAPRGPGTEAFF. The V gene is TRBV29-1, the J gene TRBJ1-1; 7 bases fit TRBD1. The germline CDR1 and CDR2 sequences are SQVTM and ANQGSEA. The trim removed 7 bases at V and 4 bases at J, leaving 9 bases unmatched. This CDR3 has 13 amino acids.

V gene TRBV28 combines with J gene TRBJ1-6; D is ambiguous. Germline CDR1 and CDR2: MDHEN and SYDVKM. This CDR3 is 13 amino acids long. The V and J ends lost 9 bases and 0 bases respectively, with 6 bases between them. CDR3 coding DNA: TGTGCCAGTTGGAGCTCCTATAATTCACCCCTCCACTTT. This sequence encodes CASWSSYNSPLHF.

The rearrangement uses TRBV6-2 or TRBV6-3 and TRBJ1-5, with D maybe TRBD1 (6 bases). V gave up 5 bases and J gave up 7 bases, with 12 bases separating them. This CDR3 is 13 amino acids long. Germline V gene sequence: CDR1 MNHEY, CDR2 SVGEGT. CDR3 in amino acids: CASSPGVGQPQHF. Written as DNA, the CDR3 is TGTGCCAGCAGTCCAGGGGTTGGACAGCCCCAGCATTTT.